The clone carrying this T cell receptor beta chain was detected ten times or more. Germline lookup yields CDR1 SGHRS and CDR2 YFSETQ. This CDR3 comprises 12 residues. Trimming shortened V by 4 bases and J by 4 bases, and 8 bases separated the two germline ends. The entry originates in a study of identical twins. TCRdb re-called the 5' RACE reads through MiXCR, storing one row per CDR3 protein. The sample has roughly 770,000 distinct CDR3 sequences; about 20% are singletons. The data were also submitted as part of a second study, on T cells expressing NK-cell markers.

The sequenced sample was PBMCs. The chain uses TRBV5-1 and TRBJ1-1; D not certain. The TCR was taken from a woman aged 18-29 years in good health. The CDR3 region has the DNA TGCGCCAGCAGCCCCATCGGCACTGAAGCTTTCTTT. Translation: CASSPIGTEAFF. Based on the CDR3 plus reference TRBV5-1 and TRBJ1-1, the full variable domain is KAGVTQTPRYLIKTRGQQVTLSCSPISGHRSVSWYQQTPGQGLQFLFEYFSETQRNKGNFPGRFSGRQFSNSRSEMNVSTLELGDSALYLCASSPIGTEAFFGQGTRLTVV.